This T cell receptor (beta chain) was identified during a study of CD8+ T cells in alopecia areata. It was cDNA, reverse transcribed from extracted RNA, that served as the sequencing template. Profiling relied on immunoSEQ multiplex PCR, and the TCRdb table lists in-frame clones only, not all of them. The sample includes tens of thousands of clones, 65% to 80% of them seen just once. Study-wide results and limits: Sequencing of scalp samples also includes resident alphabeta T cells from normal skin. Relative to normal scalp, lesional scalp, especially alopecia totalis/universalis, showed higher clonality.

A FACSAria was used to sort CD4+ and CD8+ T cells. These cells came from PBMCs. Of note for this clone: Its antigen is unidentified.

The CDR3 extends over 18 amino acids. The germline V gene has CDR1 LGHNA and CDR2 YSLEER. V shed 5 bases and J shed 1 base, with 20 bases lying between them. Sequencing was performed on NKG2D-low CD8+ T cells sorted from blood. This TCR derives from a human donor with alopecia areata. J is TRBJ2-2 and V is TRBV4-3, with D uncertain. The CDR3 sequence: CASSSGVGGPENTGELFF. CDR3 in DNA: TGCGCCAGCAGCTCTGGGGTTGGTGGGCCGGAGAACACCGGGGAGCTGTTTTTT.